The T cell receptor (beta chain) described here comes from a study of T cell responses to AZD1222 COVID-19 vaccine. Libraries were prepared by immunoSEQ multiplex PCR; TCRdb keeps only in-frame clonotypes and omits some of them. The sample gives fewer than 120,000 clones, 85% to 95% of which show up once; roughly 7.8% is in the top ten. V was trimmed by 0 bases and J by 6 bases, leaving 15 bases between them. The CDR3 sequence is 16 residues long. Per germline, CDR1 LNHDA and CDR2 SQIVND (reference sequence). Study conclusions and caveats: The study found vaccine-associated CD4 TCRs spanning spike, dominant at 160-218 and 743-854. At study baseline, merely several AZD1222 recipients were seropositive. Targeting of unmutated variant regions was reportedly seen in nearly half of spike-specific TCRs.

In the case of this clone: Its target is unknown.

The chain links TRBV19 to TRBJ1-5; D possibly corresponds to TRBD1 (5 bases). The clonotype was recovered from an adult in good health. The sample here was peripheral blood, taken on day 0 of AZD1222 vaccination. In DNA form, the CDR3 reads TGTGCCAGTAGTATAGATTATTTGGGGGGGTTTCAGCCCCAGCATTTT. Translating it yields CASSIDYLGGFQPQHF.